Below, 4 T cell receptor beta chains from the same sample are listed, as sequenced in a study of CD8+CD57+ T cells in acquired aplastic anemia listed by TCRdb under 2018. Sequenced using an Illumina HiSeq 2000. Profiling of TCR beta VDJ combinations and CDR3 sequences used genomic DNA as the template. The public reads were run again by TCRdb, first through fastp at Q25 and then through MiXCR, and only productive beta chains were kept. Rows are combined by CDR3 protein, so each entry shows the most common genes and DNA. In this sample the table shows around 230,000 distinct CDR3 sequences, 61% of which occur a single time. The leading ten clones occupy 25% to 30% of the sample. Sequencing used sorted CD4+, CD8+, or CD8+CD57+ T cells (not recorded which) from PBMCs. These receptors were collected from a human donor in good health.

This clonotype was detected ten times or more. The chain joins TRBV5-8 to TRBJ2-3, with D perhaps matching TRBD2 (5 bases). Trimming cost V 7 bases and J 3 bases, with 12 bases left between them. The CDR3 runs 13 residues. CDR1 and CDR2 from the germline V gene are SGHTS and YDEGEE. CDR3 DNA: TGTGCCAGCGAGGGCCGACCGACAGATACGCAGTATTTT. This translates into CASEGRPTDTQYF.

The CDR3 DNA reads TGTGCCAGCAGCTCGAGATTCCCGGGACTAGCGGAAAACAATGAGCAGTATTTT. Translating it yields CASSSRFPGLAENNEQYF. V and J are TRBV11-3 and TRBJ2-3; 11 bases agree with TRBD2. Germline V lookup: CDR1 SGHNT, CDR2 YENEEA. The CDR3 runs 18 residues. After removal of 4 bases from V and 11 bases from J, the junction contained 20 bases not matched to a gene. The full variable domain, with the rest looked up from reference TRBV11-3 and TRBJ2-3, is EAGVVQSPRYKIIEKKQPVAFWCNPISGHNTLYWYLQNLGQGPELLIRYENEEAVDDSQLPKDRFSAERLKGVDSTLKIQPAELGDSAVYLCASSSRFPGLAENNEQYFGPGTRLTVL.

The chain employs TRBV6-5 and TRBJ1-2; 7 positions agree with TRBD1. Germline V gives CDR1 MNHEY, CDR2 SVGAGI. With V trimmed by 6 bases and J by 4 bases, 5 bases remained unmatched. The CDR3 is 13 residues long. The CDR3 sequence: CASRPRTGYGYTF. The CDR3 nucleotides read TGTGCCAGCAGACCCCGGACAGGCTATGGCTACACCTTC.

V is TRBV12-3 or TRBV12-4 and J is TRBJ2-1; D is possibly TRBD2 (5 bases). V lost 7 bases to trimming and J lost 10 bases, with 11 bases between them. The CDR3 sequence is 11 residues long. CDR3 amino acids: CASNSPGEQFF. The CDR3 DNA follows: TGTGCCAGCAACAGTCCGGGGGAGCAGTTCTTC.